The entry below gives a single T cell receptor (beta chain) sequence along with its context. The target antigen is unknown. The data are from a study of response to subunit inactivated influenza vaccine. Study-level findings and limits: Authors suggested each seasonal flu vaccination may recruit only limited numbers of new T cells.

MiXCR, applied by TCRdb to the RT-PCR reads, yields one record per CDR3 protein. The top ten hold 10% to 15% of the sample, which has under 550,000 distinct CDR3 sequences, around 8% seen once. Germline V gene sequence: CDR1 SQVTM, CDR2 ANQGSEA. The CDR3 consists of 14 residues. V lost 7 bases and J lost 2, with 17 bases in between. The material sequenced was PBMCs from blood, taken 23 months after vaccination. The sequence was obtained from a man aged 45 to 75 who received an inactivated influenza vaccine. J is TRBJ2-5 and V is TRBV29-1; D is ambiguous. CDR3 in DNA: TGCAGCGGCGACGGGCCCCGCGGACAAGAGACCCAGTACTTC. It encodes CSGDGPRGQETQYF.